This T cell receptor beta chain was observed in a study of T-cell memory formation after mild COVID-19. In the study overall: TCR clustering was largely donor specific.

Germline CDR1 is SNHLY and CDR2 is FYNNEI. This CDR3 is built from 14 residues. V lost 3 bases and J 6 bases, leaving 11 bases between the germline ends. Amplification by 5'RACE using constant-segment primers produced TCR alpha and TCR beta cDNA libraries that carried sample barcodes and UMIs. Using its own MiXCR run on the 5' RACE reads, TCRdb lists one record per CDR3 protein. The repertoire holds hundreds of thousands of distinct CDR3 sequences, with less than 25% as singletons. Sequencing input: PBMCs or a T cell subset sorted from them (not recorded which). The clonotype was recovered from an adult woman who had mild COVID-19 (a few samples of this study predate the infection). Cell type and time point are not known. The chain joins TRBV2 to TRBJ1-4; D is possibly TRBD1 (6 bases). As DNA, the CDR3 is TGTGCCAGCAGTGACGGCAGGGGAGATGAAAAACTGTTTTTT. Translated: CASSDGRGDEKLFF. The full variable domain, its missing parts supplied by reference TRBV2 and TRBJ1-4, is EPEVTQTPSHQVTQMGQEVILRCVPISNHLYFYWYRQILGQKVEFLVSFYNNEISEKSEIFDDQFSVERPDGSNFTLKIRSTKLEDSAMYFCASSDGRGDEKLFFGSGTQLSVL.